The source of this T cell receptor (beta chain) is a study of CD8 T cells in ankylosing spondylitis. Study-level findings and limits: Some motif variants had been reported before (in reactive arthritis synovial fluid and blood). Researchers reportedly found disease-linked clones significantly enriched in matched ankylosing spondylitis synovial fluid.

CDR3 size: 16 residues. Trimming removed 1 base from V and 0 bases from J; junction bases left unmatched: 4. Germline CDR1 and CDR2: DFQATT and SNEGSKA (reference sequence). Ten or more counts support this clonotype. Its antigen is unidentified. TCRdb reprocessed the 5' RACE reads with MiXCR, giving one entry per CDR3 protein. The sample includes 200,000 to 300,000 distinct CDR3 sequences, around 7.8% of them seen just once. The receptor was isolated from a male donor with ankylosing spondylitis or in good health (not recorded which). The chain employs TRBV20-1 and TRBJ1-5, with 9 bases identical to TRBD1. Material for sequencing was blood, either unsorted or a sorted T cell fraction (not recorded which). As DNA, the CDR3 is TGCAGTGCTAGAGCCGGGACAGGGCCTAGCAATCAGCCCCAGCATTTT. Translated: CSARAGTGPSNQPQHF.